Described below is a single T cell receptor (beta chain) sequence and its context. This clone came up once. What antigen it recognizes has not been identified. No base-level quality is on record; no much larger clone is a single base apart. The immunoSEQ Assay, a bias-controlled multiplex PCR, was used to amplify TCRbeta CDR3 regions from genomic DNA. Turning to the authors' computational methods: The number of nucleated cells in each sample was estimated from the amplification of reference gene primers within the assay. To quantify the absolute abundance of each unique TCRbeta CDR3 rearrangement, sequence reads were collapsed and filtered. For each sample, productive Simpson clonality was calculated as the square root of Simpson's diversity index over productive rearrangements. What TCRdb holds here is the immuneACCESS table cut down to in-frame rearrangements. Part of the clones is not present; checked against another copy, under half of the missing clones reflect an unresolved V gene, and the others are unexplained. D and trimming were read from the DNA, whereas the V and J calls and clone size are those reported in that table. The sample table lists more than 70,000 clones, approximately 86% of them with a count of one. The leading ten clones occupy about 7% of the sample.

These data originate in a study of blood T cell repertoires in COVID-19 (TCRdb year 2020). Context from the whole study: Samples covering the acute and convalescent phases of COVID-19 were provided by collaborators in the United States, Italy and Spain. The repertoires were released in a freely available public database intended as a resource for research on the immune response to SARS-CoV-2. A de-identified subject ID, COVID-19 status, age in years and sex were almost always included in the sample metadata. The material from the prospective study consisted of cDNA or gDNA derived from T cells, B-cell-depleted T cells, or PBMCs. Deeply sampled blood TCRbeta repertoires from subjects exposed to, actively infected with, or recovered from COVID-19 were included in the dataset. Where HLA class I and class II types were available, the types were taken from metadata supplied by the sample provider, not from assay-based typing. Samples were obtained from the ongoing ImmuneRACE study (first 160 participants) and from some 1,200 subjects provided by 6 global collaborators. Overall results and qualifications from the work: The amount of clinical and demographic metadata varied by source and participant and was provided uncurated.

V is clipped by 0 bases and J by 4 bases, and the sequence between their germline boundaries is 9 bases long. The CDR3 sequence holds 14 residues, the cysteine and phenylalanine included. Only the CDR3 part of the read is kept: 42 bases, read in frame from the first base. CDR1 and CDR2 are read off the germline V gene (reference sequence) as LNHNV and YYDKDF. Collaborating institutions collected whole blood in K2EDTA tubes following their own protocols. Collaborator samples were shipped for TCRbeta analysis as frozen whole blood, isolated PBMCs, or DNA extracted from either sample type. The sequence is built from TRBV15 and TRBJ1-1; the D gene is unclear. Input material: peripheral blood. This receptor was obtained from a man aged 55 to 70 with acute or convalescent COVID-19. The DNA reads TGTGCCACCAGCAGAGATCCCGGGAGCACTGAAGCTTTCTTT. It codes for CATSRDPGSTEAFF.